Shown below are 9 T cell receptor beta chains from a single sample sequenced in a study of CD8+ T cells in alopecia areata. The authors extracted RNA and reverse transcribed it into cDNA as the sequencing template. The table came from immunoSEQ multiplex PCR; TCRdb's copy has only in-frame clones and leaves some out. Seen here are 150,000 to 180,000 clones, approximately 53% observed once, and the top ten hold just under 20%. Sequenced material: CD8+ T cells sorted from blood, taken at week 0. The receptors shown here come from a human donor with alopecia areata.

This clone appeared a few times. The chain recombines TRBV7-9 with TRBJ1-1; D is perhaps TRBD1 (5 bases). Per the germline V gene, CDR1 is SEHNR and CDR2 is FQNEAQ (reference sequence). The CDR3 extends over 12 amino acids. V was clipped by 6 bases and J by 6 bases, with 11 bases between them. CDR3 DNA sequence: TGTGCCAGCAGGCAGGGAGAAGCTGAAGCTTTCTTT. As protein: CASRQGEAEAFF.

The chain couples TRBV25-1 to TRBJ1-3, with D unresolved. V was trimmed by 1 base and J by 2 bases, leaving 6 bases between them. CDR3 length: 14 residues. Germline lookup yields CDR1 MGHDK and CDR2 SYGVNS. DNA of the CDR3: TGTGCCAGCAGTGAATTTGGGGCTGGAAACACCATATATTTT. Translated, it gives CASSEFGAGNTIYF.

The chain joins TRBV30 to TRBJ2-2, with TRBD2 as a possible D gene (5 bases). The ends were cut back, 8 bases at V and 8 bases at J, with 12 bases in the middle. CDR1 and CDR2 from the germline V gene are GTSNPN and SVGIG (reference sequence). The CDR3 spans 11 residues. The CDR3 sequence: CARSLAGELFF. The CDR3 DNA reads as TGTGCCCGATCCTTAGCGGGGGAGCTGTTTTTT.

V and J are TRBV5-6 and TRBJ2-7, with D possibly TRBD1 on 7 matching bases. There are 15 residues in the CDR3. Per germline, CDR1 SGHDT and CDR2 YYEEEE. The V end was cut by 6 bases, the J end by 9 bases, with 25 bases between. The CDR3 nucleotides read TGTGCCAGCAAACTCTTCTCCGACAGGGAGGTAGGGCAGTACTTC. Protein: CASKLFSDREVGQYF.

This clone was counted only a few times. The V and J genes are TRBV29-1 and TRBJ1-4; possible D gene TRBD1, 6 bases. The V gene's germline CDR1 is SQVTM and CDR2 ANQGSEA. CDR3 length: 14 amino acids. Trimming left V 6 bases short and J 3 bases short, with 14 bases between. The CDR3 loop is CSVATGRSNEKLFF. The CDR3 DNA sequence: TGCAGCGTCGCCACAGGGCGGTCTAATGAAAAACTGTTTTTT.

This clone was detected a few times. The chain is built from TRBV10-2 and TRBJ1-1, with D perhaps matching TRBD1 (6 bases). Germline values: CDR1 WSHSY, CDR2 SAAADI. The CDR3 has 13 amino acids. Trimming cost V 3 bases and J 7 bases, with 12 bases left between them. CDR3 nucleotide sequence: TGCGCCAGCAGTGAAATACAAGGGGGTGAAGCTTTCTTT. It codes for CASSEIQGGEAFF.

The J gene is TRBJ1-5, the V gene TRBV4-1; 7 bases agree with TRBD1. This CDR3 is built from 15 residues. Trimming took 0 bases from V and 7 from J; bases not matched to a gene: 6. Germline loops: CDR1 MGHRA, CDR2 YSYEKL. The chain's CDR3 is CASSQEAGTAQPQHF. DNA for the CDR3: TGCGCCAGCAGCCAAGAAGCCGGGACAGCACAGCCCCAGCATTTT.

The chain has TRBV4-3 and TRBJ1-1, with D possibly TRBD1 on 5 matching bases. The CDR3 has 17 amino acids. V was trimmed by 0 bases and J by 0 bases, leaving 14 bases between them. Germline V gene sequence: CDR1 LGHNA, CDR2 YSLEER. Written as DNA, the CDR3 is TGCGCCAGCAGCCAAGACCGGGGCAGTTCACTGAACACTGAAGCTTTCTTT. Its protein product is CASSQDRGSSLNTEAFF.

To note about this clone: In the same sample, other DNA sequences code for this CDR3. This chain joins TRBV9 and TRBJ2-3; D is possibly TRBD2 (6 bases). The germline gives CDR1 SGDLS, CDR2 YYNGEE. Trimming took off 4 bases at V and 0 bases at J, with 12 bases between the two ends. CDR3 size: 15 residues. For the CDR3, the DNA is TGTGCCAGCAGCCCAGGGACTTCTAGCACAGATACGCAGTATTTT. Its protein is CASSPGTSSTDTQYF.